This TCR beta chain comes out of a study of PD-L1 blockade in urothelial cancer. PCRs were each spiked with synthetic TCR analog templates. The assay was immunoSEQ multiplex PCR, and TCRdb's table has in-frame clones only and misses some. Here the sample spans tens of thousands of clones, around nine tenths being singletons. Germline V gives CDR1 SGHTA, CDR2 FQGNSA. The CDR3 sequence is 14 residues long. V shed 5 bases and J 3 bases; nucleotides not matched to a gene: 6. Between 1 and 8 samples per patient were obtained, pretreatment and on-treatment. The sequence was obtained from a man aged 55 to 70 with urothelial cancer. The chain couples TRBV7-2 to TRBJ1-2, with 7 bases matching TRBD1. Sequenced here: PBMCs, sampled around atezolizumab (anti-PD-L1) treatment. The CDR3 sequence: CASSPRTGDYGYTF. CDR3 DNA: TGTGCCAGCAGCCCTAGGACAGGAGACTATGGCTACACCTTC.